This T cell receptor (beta chain) was sequenced in a study of blood T cell repertoires in COVID-19. Libraries were prepared by immunoSEQ multiplex PCR; TCRdb keeps only in-frame clonotypes and omits some of them. The sample has 200,000 to 300,000 clones, about 87% seen once. The specimen sequenced was peripheral blood. The clonotype was recovered from a woman between 40 and 50 years old with acute or convalescent COVID-19.

The CDR3 nucleotides are TGTGCCAGCTCACCCGGACAGGGGAGAGGCCAAGAGACCCAGTACTTC. Amino acid sequence: CASSPGQGRGQETQYF. The J gene is TRBJ2-5, the V gene TRBV18; 9 bases are a match to TRBD1. Trimming removed 3 bases from V and 1 base from J; junction bases left unmatched: 6. This CDR3 contains 16 residues. Per the germline V gene, CDR1 is KGHSH and CDR2 is LQKENI.